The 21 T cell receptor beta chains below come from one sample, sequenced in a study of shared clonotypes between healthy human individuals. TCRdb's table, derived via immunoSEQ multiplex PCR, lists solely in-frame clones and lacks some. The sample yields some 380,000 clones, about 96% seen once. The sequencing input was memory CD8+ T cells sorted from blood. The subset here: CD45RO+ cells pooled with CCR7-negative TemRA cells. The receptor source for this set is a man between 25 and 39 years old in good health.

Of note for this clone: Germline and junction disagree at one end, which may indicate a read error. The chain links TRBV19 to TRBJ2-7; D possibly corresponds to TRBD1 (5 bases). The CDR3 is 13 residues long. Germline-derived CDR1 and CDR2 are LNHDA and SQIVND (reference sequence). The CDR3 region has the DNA TGTGCCAGTAGGATAGCAGGGTCCTACGAGCAGTACTTC. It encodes CASRIAGSYEQYF.

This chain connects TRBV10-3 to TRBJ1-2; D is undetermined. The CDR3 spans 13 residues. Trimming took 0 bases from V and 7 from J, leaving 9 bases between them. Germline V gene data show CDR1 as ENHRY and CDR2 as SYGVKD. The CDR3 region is CAISESSIGGYTF. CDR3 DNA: TGTGCCATCAGTGAGTCGAGTATCGGTGGCTACACCTTC.

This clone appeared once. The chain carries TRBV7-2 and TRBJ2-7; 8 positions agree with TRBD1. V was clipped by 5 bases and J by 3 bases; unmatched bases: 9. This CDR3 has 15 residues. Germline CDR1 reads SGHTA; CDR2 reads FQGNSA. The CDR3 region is CASSTSTGVHYEQYF. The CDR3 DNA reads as TGTGCCAGCAGCACATCGACAGGGGTTCACTACGAGCAGTACTTC.

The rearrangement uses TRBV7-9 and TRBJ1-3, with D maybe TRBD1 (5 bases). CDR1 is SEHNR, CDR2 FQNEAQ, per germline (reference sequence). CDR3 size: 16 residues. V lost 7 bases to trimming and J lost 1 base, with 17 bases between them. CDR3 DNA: TGTGCCAGCACCCTAGCTAGGACATCTTCTGGAAACACCATATATTTT. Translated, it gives CASTLARTSSGNTIYF.

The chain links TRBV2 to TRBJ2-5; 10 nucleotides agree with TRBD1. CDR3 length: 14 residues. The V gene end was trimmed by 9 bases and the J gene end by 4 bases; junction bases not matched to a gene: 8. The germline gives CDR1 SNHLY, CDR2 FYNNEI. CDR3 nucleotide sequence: TGTGCCAGTCTGACAGGGGGCATAGCAGAGACCCAGTACTTC. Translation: CASLTGGIAETQYF.

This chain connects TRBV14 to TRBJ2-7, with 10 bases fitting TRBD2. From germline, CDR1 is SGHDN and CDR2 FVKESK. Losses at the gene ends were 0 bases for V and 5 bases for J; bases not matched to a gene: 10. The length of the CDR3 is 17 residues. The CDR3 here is CASSQDLGLAGVHEQYF. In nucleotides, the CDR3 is TGTGCCAGCAGCCAAGATCTCGGGCTAGCGGGAGTGCACGAGCAGTACTTC. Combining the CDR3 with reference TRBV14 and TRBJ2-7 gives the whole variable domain EAGVTQFPSHSVIEKGQTVTLRCDPISGHDNLYWYRRVMGKEIKFLLHFVKESKQDESGMPNNRFLAERTGGTYSTLKVQPAELEDSGVYFCASSQDLGLAGVHEQYFGPGTRLTVT.

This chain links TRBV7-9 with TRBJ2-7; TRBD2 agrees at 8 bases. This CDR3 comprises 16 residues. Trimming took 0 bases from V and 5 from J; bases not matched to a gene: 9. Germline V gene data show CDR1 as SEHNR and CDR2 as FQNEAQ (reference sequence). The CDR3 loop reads CASSLAGLAGHNEQYF. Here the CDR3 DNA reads TGTGCCAGCAGCTTAGCGGGGCTAGCGGGCCACAACGAGCAGTACTTC.

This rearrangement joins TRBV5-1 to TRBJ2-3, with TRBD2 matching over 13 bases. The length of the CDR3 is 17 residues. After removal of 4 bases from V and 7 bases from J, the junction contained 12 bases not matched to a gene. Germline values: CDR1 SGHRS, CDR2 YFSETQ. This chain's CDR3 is CASSPRLAGGPTYTQYF. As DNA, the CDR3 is TGCGCCAGCAGCCCCCGACTAGCGGGAGGACCTACCTATACGCAGTATTTT.

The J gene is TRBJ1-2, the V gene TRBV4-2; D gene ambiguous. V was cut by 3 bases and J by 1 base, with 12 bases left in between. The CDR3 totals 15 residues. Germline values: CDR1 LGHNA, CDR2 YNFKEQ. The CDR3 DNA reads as TGTGCCAGCAGCCAGACTCCTCGACTTAACTATGGCTACACCTTC. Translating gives CASSQTPRLNYGYTF.

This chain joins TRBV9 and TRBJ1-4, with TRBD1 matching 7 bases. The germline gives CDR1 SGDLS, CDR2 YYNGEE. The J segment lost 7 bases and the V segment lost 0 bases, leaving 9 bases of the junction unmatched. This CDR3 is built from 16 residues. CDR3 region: CASSVDEGAVREKLFF. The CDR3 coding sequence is TGTGCCAGCAGCGTAGATGAGGGGGCCGTTCGTGAAAAACTGTTTTTT.

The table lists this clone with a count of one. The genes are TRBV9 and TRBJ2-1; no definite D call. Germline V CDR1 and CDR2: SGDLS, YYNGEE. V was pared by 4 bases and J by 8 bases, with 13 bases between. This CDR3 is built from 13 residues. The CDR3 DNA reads TGTGCCAGCAGCCGGACGGGCACCTATGAGCAGTTCTTC. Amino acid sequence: CASSRTGTYEQFF.

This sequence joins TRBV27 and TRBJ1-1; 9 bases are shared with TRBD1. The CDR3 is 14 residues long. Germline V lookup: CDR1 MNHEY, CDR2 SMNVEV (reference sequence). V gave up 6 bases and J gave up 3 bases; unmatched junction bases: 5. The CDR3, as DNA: TGTGCCAGCAGCCGGACAGGGGCGGACACTGAAGCTTTCTTT. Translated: CASSRTGADTEAFF.

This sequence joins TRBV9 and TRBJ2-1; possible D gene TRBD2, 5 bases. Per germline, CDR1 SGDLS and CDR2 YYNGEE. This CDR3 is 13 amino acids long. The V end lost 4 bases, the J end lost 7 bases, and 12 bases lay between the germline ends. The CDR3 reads CASSRTDWNEQFF. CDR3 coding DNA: TGTGCCAGCAGCCGAACGGACTGGAATGAGCAGTTCTTC.

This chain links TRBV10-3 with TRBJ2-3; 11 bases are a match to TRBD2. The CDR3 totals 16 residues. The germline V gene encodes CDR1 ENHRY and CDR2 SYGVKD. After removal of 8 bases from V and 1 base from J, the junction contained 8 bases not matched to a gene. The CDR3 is CAIGEGLAGRTDTQYF. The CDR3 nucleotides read TGTGCCATCGGGGAAGGACTAGCGGGCCGCACAGATACGCAGTATTTT.

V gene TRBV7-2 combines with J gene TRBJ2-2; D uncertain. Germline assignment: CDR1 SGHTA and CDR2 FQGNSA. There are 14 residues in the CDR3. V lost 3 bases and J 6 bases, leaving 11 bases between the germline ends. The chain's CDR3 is CASSFLGLAGELFF. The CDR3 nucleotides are TGTGCCAGCAGCTTTTTAGGGTTGGCCGGGGAGCTGTTTTTT.

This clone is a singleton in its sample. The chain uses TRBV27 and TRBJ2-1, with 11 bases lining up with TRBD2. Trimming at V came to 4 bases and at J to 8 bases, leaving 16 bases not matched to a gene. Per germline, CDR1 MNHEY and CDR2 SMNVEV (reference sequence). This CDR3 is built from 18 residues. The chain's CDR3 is CASSWILLSGRASDEQFF. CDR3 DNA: TGTGCCAGCAGTTGGATACTCCTTAGCGGGAGGGCCAGCGATGAGCAGTTCTTC.

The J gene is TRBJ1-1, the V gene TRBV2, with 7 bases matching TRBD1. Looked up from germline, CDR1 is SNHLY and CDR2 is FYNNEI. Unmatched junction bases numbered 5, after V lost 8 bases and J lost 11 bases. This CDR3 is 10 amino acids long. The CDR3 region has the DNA TGTGCCAGCGCCGACAGGGCGGCTTTCTTT. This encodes CASADRAAFF.

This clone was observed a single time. The CDR3 coding sequence is TGTGCCTGGAGTGTACTCGGGACTAGCGGGATCCACGAGCAGTACTTC. This gives the protein CAWSVLGTSGIHEQYF. The chain links TRBV30 to TRBJ2-7, with 13 bases aligning to TRBD2. The CDR3 sequence is 16 residues long. Germline-derived CDR1 and CDR2 are GTSNPN and SVGIG (reference sequence). V dropped 0 bases and J dropped 5; count of bases not matched to a gene: 7.

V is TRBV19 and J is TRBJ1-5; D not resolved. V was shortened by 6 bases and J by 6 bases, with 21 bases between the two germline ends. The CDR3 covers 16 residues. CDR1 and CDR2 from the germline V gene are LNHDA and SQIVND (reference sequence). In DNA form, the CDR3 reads TGTGCCAGTAGAAATTTAGGTCGAACCTCTCCTCAGCCCCAGCATTTT. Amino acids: CASRNLGRTSPQPQHF.

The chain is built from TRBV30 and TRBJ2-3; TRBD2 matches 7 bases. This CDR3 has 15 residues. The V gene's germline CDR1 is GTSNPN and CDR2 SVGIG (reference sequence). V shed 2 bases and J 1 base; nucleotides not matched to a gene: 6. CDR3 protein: CAWSWGGEGTDTQYF. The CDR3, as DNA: TGTGCCTGGAGTTGGGGAGGGGAGGGCACAGATACGCAGTATTTT.

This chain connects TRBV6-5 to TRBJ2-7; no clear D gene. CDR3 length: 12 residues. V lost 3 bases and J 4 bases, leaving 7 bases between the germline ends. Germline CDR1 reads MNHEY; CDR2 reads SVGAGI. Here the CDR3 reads CASSYPPYEQYF. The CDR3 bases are TGTGCCAGCAGTTATCCTCCATACGAGCAGTACTTC.